One sample yielded the 28 T cell receptor beta chains listed below, sequenced in a study of radiotherapy plus CTLA-4 blockade in lung cancer. Clones were sequenced by immunoSEQ multiplex PCR, and TCRdb holds only the in-frame ones, with some missing. The repertoire includes roughly 110,000 clones, more than 70% of them detected once, and around 2% sits in the top ten. The input for sequencing was peripheral blood, taken from a patient treated with radiotherapy plus ipilimumab. Every receptor here comes from a human donor with non-small cell lung cancer that progressed on radiotherapy plus ipilimumab. Some clones in this sample may be carry-over from other donors' samples.

As for this clone: Sequence at one end of the junction differs from germline and may be a read error. This chain uses TRBV7-7 with TRBJ1-1; the D is unclear. Germline V gene lookup returns CDR1 SSHAT and CDR2 FNYEAQ (reference sequence). The CDR3 covers 13 residues. The CDR3 DNA reads TGTGCTAGCAGCTTAGAGCGGAACACTGAAGCTTTCTTT. It encodes CASSLERNTEAFF.

This chain links TRBV7-2 with TRBJ1-2; TRBD1 aligns across 8 bases. The J segment lost 6 bases and the V segment lost 4 bases, leaving 4 bases of the junction unmatched. This CDR3 has 13 residues. The germline V gene has CDR1 SGHTA and CDR2 FQGNSA. CDR3 sequence reads: CASSSRTGHGYTF. The CDR3 DNA reads TGTGCCAGCAGCTCAAGGACAGGGCATGGCTACACCTTC.

V gene TRBV15 combines with J gene TRBJ1-1, with D tentatively TRBD1 (5 bases). The CDR3 extends over 13 amino acids. Germline V gives CDR1 LNHNV, CDR2 YYDKDF (reference sequence). The V gene lost 4 bases and the J gene lost 4 bases, with 10 bases spanning the gap. CDR3 nucleotide sequence: TGTGCCACCAGCAATTCAGGGCCCACTGAAGCTTTCTTT. Its protein product is CATSNSGPTEAFF. The variable domain in full, with the rest retrieved from reference TRBV15 and TRBJ1-1, is DAMVIQNPRYQVTQFGKPVTLSCSQTLNHNVMYWYQQKSSQAPKLLFHYYDKDFNNEADTPDNFQSRRPNTSFCFLDIRSPGLGDTAMYLCATSNSGPTEAFFGQGTRLTVV.

The gene calls are TRBV7-2 and TRBJ2-4; D remains ambiguous. The CDR3 has 15 residues. Germline loops: CDR1 SGHTA, CDR2 FQGNSA. V was cut by 2 bases and J by 2 bases, with 10 bases left in between. In nucleotides, the CDR3 is TGTGCCAGCAGCTTAAGGTGGGGTTCCAAAAACATTCAGTACTTC. This sequence encodes CASSLRWGSKNIQYF.

The V and J genes are TRBV7-2 and TRBJ2-3; D remains unclear. Trimming shortened V by 2 bases and J by 1 base, and 10 bases separated the two germline ends. The CDR3 runs 15 residues. Per the germline V gene, CDR1 is SGHTA and CDR2 is FQGNSA. The CDR3 nucleotides are TGTGCCAGCAGCTTATACGGGTCTGGCACAGATACGCAGTATTTT. This encodes CASSLYGSGTDTQYF.

V and J are TRBV5-1 and TRBJ2-3; 11 nucleotides match TRBD2. CDR3 length equals 16 residues. The J segment lost 0 bases and the V segment lost 4 bases, leaving 4 bases of the junction unmatched. CDR1 is SGHRS and CDR2 is YFSETQ in the germline V gene. This CDR3 reads CASSTGLAESTDTQYF. The CDR3 DNA reads as TGCGCCAGCAGCACGGGACTAGCGGAGAGCACAGATACGCAGTATTTT.

The gene calls are TRBV4-3 and TRBJ1-6; tentative D call: TRBD1 (6 bases). V was clipped by 2 bases and J by 8 bases, with 16 bases between them. Germline V lookup: CDR1 LGHNA, CDR2 YSLEER. The CDR3 extends over 16 amino acids. Here the CDR3 reads CASSQLLGAEDSPLHF. The CDR3 DNA sequence: TGCGCCAGCAGCCAATTACTGGGGGCCGAGGATTCACCCCTCCACTTT.

The table lists this clone with a few counts. The junction departs from the called germline gene at one end, perhaps through a read error. The J gene is TRBJ2-7, the V gene TRBV28, with D possibly being TRBD2 (5 bases). Per the germline V gene, CDR1 is MDHEN and CDR2 is SYDVKM. The CDR3 is made up of 12 amino acids. CDR3 in DNA: TGTGCCAGCAGCACACACACCGTAGGGCGGGACTTC. It encodes CASSTHTVGRDF.

V usage is TRBV6-5 and J usage is TRBJ1-5; D is perhaps TRBD1 (6 bases). Per germline, CDR1 MNHEY and CDR2 SVGAGI. Trimming pared 5 bases from V and 7 bases from J, leaving 15 bases between. This CDR3 is 14 amino acids long. This CDR3 is CASSLDRMRQPQHF. CDR3 DNA: TGTGCCAGCAGTCTAGACAGGATGAGGCAGCCCCAGCATTTT.

The chain carries TRBV6-5 and TRBJ2-3; 7 bases line up with TRBD2. CDR3 length equals 13 residues. V was pared by 0 bases and J by 8 bases, with 2 bases of the junction left unmatched. Germline CDR1 and CDR2: MNHEY and SVGAGI. CDR3 in DNA: TGTGCCAGCAGTTACTCGGCTAGCGGTACGCAGTATTTT. Residues: CASSYSASGTQYF.

The V gene is TRBV19, the J gene TRBJ2-3; D gene uncertain. Trimming took off 5 bases at V and 2 bases at J, with 8 bases between the two ends. The germline CDR1 and CDR2 sequences are LNHDA and SQIVND (reference sequence). This CDR3 has 13 amino acids. The CDR3 sequence: CASSASATDTQYF. Here the CDR3 DNA reads TGTGCCAGTAGTGCGTCCGCCACAGATACGCAGTATTTT.

The chain uses TRBV30 and TRBJ2-7; no clear D gene. Trimming removed 1 base from V and 2 bases from J, with 9 bases in between. The CDR3 sequence is 13 residues long. CDR1 and CDR2 from the germline V gene are GTSNPN and SVGIG (reference sequence). The CDR3 DNA follows: TGTGCCTGGAGTGAGAAAGTTACCTACGAGCAGTACTTC. This translates into CAWSEKVTYEQYF.

This sequence joins TRBV7-9 and TRBJ1-1; no reliable D call. Germline loops: CDR1 SEHNR, CDR2 FQNEAQ (reference sequence). The CDR3 is made up of 11 amino acids. The V and J ends lost 3 bases and 6 bases respectively, with 5 bases between them. CDR3 bases: TGTGCCAGCAGCTTCAAACCTGAAGCTTTCTTT. Translated: CASSFKPEAFF.

The CDR3 protein is CAISEIGTGAYEQYF. CDR3 bases: TGTGCCATCAGTGAAATAGGGACAGGGGCCTACGAGCAGTACTTC. This chain connects TRBV10-3 to TRBJ2-7; 10 nucleotides agree with TRBD1. The CDR3 runs 15 residues. Germline V gene sequence: CDR1 ENHRY, CDR2 SYGVKD. V lost 3 bases and J lost 2; bases outside the gene matches: 4.

This sequence joins TRBV9 and TRBJ1-6, with D possibly matching TRBD1 (5 bases). Germline V gene data show CDR1 as SGDLS and CDR2 as YYNGEE. The CDR3 has 14 residues. Trimming shortened V by 4 bases and J by 7 bases, and 12 bases separated the two germline ends. CDR3 sequence reads: CASSTDPGNSPLHF. The CDR3 bases are TGTGCCAGCAGCACAGACCCAGGGAATTCACCCCTCCACTTT.

The genes are TRBV9 and TRBJ1-3; maybe TRBD1 (6 bases). Germline V gives CDR1 SGDLS, CDR2 YYNGEE. This CDR3 comprises 17 residues. Trimming took off 4 bases at V and 2 bases at J, with 19 bases between the two ends. Written as DNA, the CDR3 is TGTGCCAGCAGCCCCCGAGAGCAGGGGTTCGCTGGAAACACCATATATTTT. Translating gives CASSPREQGFAGNTIYF.

V usage is TRBV18 and J usage is TRBJ2-5; D ambiguous. Germline assignment: CDR1 KGHSH and CDR2 LQKENI. CDR3 length: 13 amino acids. The germline V and J ends were trimmed by 3 bases and 1 base, with 6 bases remaining between them. In DNA, the CDR3 is TGTGCCAGCTCACCTACGGGCCAAGAGACCCAGTACTTC. Its translation is CASSPTGQETQYF. The full variable domain, with the rest looked up from reference TRBV18 and TRBJ2-5, is NAGVMQNPRHLVRRRGQEARLRCSPMKGHSHVYWYRQLPEEGLKFMVYLQKENIIDESGMPKERFSAEFPKEGPSILRIQQVVRGDSAAYFCASSPTGQETQYFGPGTRLLVL.

Worth noting for this clone: One end of the junction varies from germline; a read error may be responsible. The rearrangement joins TRBV7-7 to TRBJ1-1, with a tentative D call TRBD1 (5 bases). Looked up from germline, CDR1 is SSHAT and CDR2 is FNYEAQ (reference sequence). CDR3 length equals 15 residues. CDR3 coding DNA: TGTGCTAGCAGCCCTCTTCAGGGCGCGAACACTGAAGCTTTCTTT. Protein: CASSPLQGANTEAFF.

The rearrangement uses TRBV5-1 and TRBJ2-7; the match to TRBD1 covers 8 bases. CDR3 length: 15 residues. Germline V gives CDR1 SGHRS, CDR2 YFSETQ. J lost 0 bases, V lost 4 bases, and 6 bases had no gene match. CDR3 region: CASSVGTGVSYEQYF. The CDR3 DNA is TGCGCCAGCAGCGTCGGGACAGGCGTCTCCTACGAGCAGTACTTC.

J is TRBJ1-1 and V is TRBV5-6, with D possibly matching TRBD1 (5 bases). The CDR3 has 14 amino acids. Germline CDR1 is SGHDT and CDR2 is YYEEEE. The V and J ends lost 4 bases and 7 bases respectively, with 17 bases between them. CDR3 bases: TGTGCCAGCAGCCTTGTAGGTCCAGGGATTGAAGCTTTCTTT. Its protein product is CASSLVGPGIEAFF.

CDR3 region: CASSRYTGTGDSYGYTF. In DNA, the CDR3 is TGCGCCAGCAGCCGTTATACCGGGACCGGGGATAGCTATGGCTACACCTTC. The V gene is TRBV4-3, the J gene TRBJ1-2; D might be TRBD1 (5 bases). The germline gives CDR1 LGHNA, CDR2 YSLEER. CDR3 length: 17 residues. V was pared by 4 bases and J by 4 bases, with 22 bases between.

The chain uses TRBV9 and TRBJ1-1; weak D call: TRBD1 (5 bases). Trimming removed 0 bases from V and 2 bases from J, with 14 bases in between. Germline V gene lookup returns CDR1 SGDLS and CDR2 YYNGEE. This CDR3 is 16 amino acids long. CDR3 in DNA: TGTGCCAGCAGCGTAGATGCTTGGCAGGGTAACACTGAAGCTTTCTTT. Residues: CASSVDAWQGNTEAFF. The full variable domain, with the rest looked up from reference TRBV9 and TRBJ1-1, is DSGVTQTPKHLITATGQRVTLRCSPRSGDLSVYWYQQSLDQGLQFLIQYYNGEERAKGNILERFSAQQFPDLHSELNLSSLELGDSALYFCASSVDAWQGNTEAFFGQGTRLTVV.

The CDR3 region is CASSTAESTEAFF. The CDR3 region has the DNA TGTGCCAGCAGTACAGCGGAGAGCACTGAAGCTTTCTTT. This chain links TRBV2 with TRBJ1-1, with D hard to call. This CDR3 region has 13 residues. The V end lost 5 bases, the J end lost 4 bases, and 11 bases lay between the germline ends. From germline, CDR1 is SNHLY and CDR2 FYNNEI. Complete variable domain (other parts from reference TRBV2 and TRBJ1-1): EPEVTQTPSHQVTQMGQEVILRCVPISNHLYFYWYRQILGQKVEFLVSFYNNEISEKSEIFDDQFSVERPDGSNFTLKIRSTKLEDSAMYFCASSTAESTEAFFGQGTRLTVV.

The chain couples TRBV4-3 to TRBJ1-5, with a weak D call TRBD1 (6 bases). V was trimmed by 0 bases and J by 3 bases, leaving 12 bases between them. Germline V CDR1 and CDR2: LGHNA, YSLEER. The CDR3 runs to 16 residues. The CDR3 loop reads CASSQDKWDINQPQHF. CDR3 DNA: TGCGCCAGCAGCCAAGATAAGTGGGACATCAATCAGCCCCAGCATTTT.

V and J are TRBV6-5 and TRBJ2-7; no firm D call. Germline values: CDR1 MNHEY, CDR2 SVGAGI. Trimming stripped 6 bases from V and 1 base from J, with 10 bases between. The CDR3 totals 13 residues. The DNA of the CDR3 is TGTGCCAGCAGCCCTCTTTCTTCCTACGAGCAGTACTTC. Translated: CASSPLSSYEQYF.

This chain links TRBV18 with TRBJ2-7, with D uncertain. The germline CDR1 and CDR2 sequences are KGHSH and LQKENI. The CDR3 sequence is 14 residues long. Trimming removed 0 bases from V and 2 bases from J, with 8 bases in between. CDR3 sequence (DNA): TGTGCCAGCTCACCACCTGCAGGAGCCTACGAGCAGTACTTC. Translation: CASSPPAGAYEQYF.

A few counts support this clone. The DNA of the CDR3 is TGTGCCAGCAGTTACTCGAATCGGTTGGATTCACCCCTCCACTTT. This encodes CASSYSNRLDSPLHF. V is TRBV6-5 and J is TRBJ1-6; D is ambiguous. The CDR3 extends over 15 amino acids. Looked up from germline, CDR1 is MNHEY and CDR2 is SVGAGI. Trimming left V 0 bases short and J 8 bases short, with 11 bases between.

The chain uses TRBV4-2 and TRBJ1-1; 7 bases map to TRBD1. Germline V gene lookup returns CDR1 LGHNA and CDR2 YNFKEQ. The CDR3 is made up of 13 amino acids. V dropped 0 bases and J dropped 7; count of bases not matched to a gene: 2. CDR3 bases: TGTGCCAGCAGCCAAGACGGACAGGATGAAGCTTTCTTT. Translation gives CASSQDGQDEAFF.